The present TCR beta chain was sequenced within a study of blood T cell repertoires in COVID-19. Study context: PBMCs, B-cell-depleted T cells, or T cells provided the cDNA or gDNA that made up the material.

The V gene's germline CDR1 is MDHEN and CDR2 SYDVKM. CDR3 length equals 15 residues. The V gene end was trimmed by 5 bases and the J gene end by 5 bases; junction bases not matched to a gene: 6. Study processing details: Using reference gene primer amplification, nucleated cell counts were estimated. Some clones are missing from TCRdb's copy, which holds only in-frame ones; the method was immunoSEQ multiplex PCR. V and J calls plus clone size are reproduced from that table; the DNA served to infer D and trimming. The sample consists of more than 250,000 clones, over 75% of them appearing once. The chain employs TRBV28 and TRBJ2-2, with TRBD1 matching 9 bases. This clonotype was obtained from a man aged 50 to 60 with active or convalescent COVID-19. Sequencing used peripheral blood. CDR3 residues: CASSPGQGQTGELFF. The DNA for the CDR3 is TGTGCCAGCAGTCCCGGACAGGGGCAGACCGGGGAGCTGTTTTTT.